Sequencing of this T cell receptor (beta chain) was carried out in a study of Tregs in tolerant kidney transplant recipients. Study background: Related graft donors supplied nonmyeloablative bone marrow transplants, and mixed chimerism was transient.

Trimming cost V 7 bases and J 2 bases, with 17 bases left between them. Germline lookup yields CDR1 DFQATT and CDR2 SNEGSKA (reference sequence). This CDR3 comprises 14 residues. Study conclusions and caveats: Donor-specific Treg expansion exceeded global Treg expansion in tolerant patients, suggesting antigen drive. Changing PCR primers prevented nucleotide comparison between some patients' samples.

Only in-frame clones appear in the TCRdb table, and some are missing; sequencing was by immunoSEQ multiplex PCR. This sample's clone table lists about 48,000 clones. Concerning this clone itself: What it binds is unknown. Read coverage stops 3 residues before the CDR3 terminus; the germline J gene supplies the remainder.

The receptor's source is a human donor who received a combined kidney and bone marrow transplant. This specimen consisted of CD4+ T cells from blood, obtained before the transplant. The V call is TRBV20-1, the J call TRBJ1-2; D might be TRBD1 (6 bases). CDR3 sequence reads: CSVPRGGSNYGYTF. CDR3 bases read: TGCAGTGTTCCCCGAGGGGGTAGCAACTATGGC.